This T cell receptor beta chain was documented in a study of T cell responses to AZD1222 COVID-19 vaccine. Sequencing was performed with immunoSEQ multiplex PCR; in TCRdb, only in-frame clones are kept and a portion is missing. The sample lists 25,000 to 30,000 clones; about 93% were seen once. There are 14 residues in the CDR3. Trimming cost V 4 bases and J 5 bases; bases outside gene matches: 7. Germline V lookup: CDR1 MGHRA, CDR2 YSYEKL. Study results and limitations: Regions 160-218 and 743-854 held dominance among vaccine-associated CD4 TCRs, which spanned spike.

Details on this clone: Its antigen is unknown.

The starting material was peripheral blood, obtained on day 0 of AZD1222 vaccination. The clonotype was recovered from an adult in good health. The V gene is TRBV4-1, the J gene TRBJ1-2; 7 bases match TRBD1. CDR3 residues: CASSLKTGEYGYTF. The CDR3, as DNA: TGCGCCAGCAGCCTGAAAACAGGGGAGTATGGCTACACCTTC.